Listed below are T cell receptor beta chains from one sample, sequenced in a study of cytomegalovirus exposure and HLA in healthy donors. The data were produced by immunoSEQ multiplex PCR, yet TCRdb's version contains in-frame clones alone and is incomplete. Of roughly 120,000 clones listed, 70% to 90% are singletons. Sequencing was done on a sample of PBMCs. Receptors were obtained from a young man in good health and CMV-seronegative. Both conserved end residues are part of each CDR3. The D gene is left open where the match is weak. A row's size may be missing; if present it is once, few, many or a size class.

>15|NA|TRBD1|TRBV19|TRBJ1-4
TGTGCCAGTAGCGGCCGGGGGACAGGGGATGAAAAACTGTTTTTT
CASSGRGTGDEKLFF
>15|NA|NA|TRBV25-1|TRBJ1-5
TGTGCCAGCAGTGAATTTCGGGGGGCAGATCAGCCCCAGCATTTT
CASSEFRGADQPQHF
>15|NA|TRBD2|TRBV10-2|TRBJ2-5
TGCGCCAGCAGGGGGGCTAGCGGGGGGGAAGAGACCCAGTACTTC
CASRGASGGEETQYF
>14|NA|NA|TRBV29-1|TRBJ1-1
TGCAGCGTTGGGGCACAGGGCTTGAACACTGAAGCTTTCTTT
CSVGAQGLNTEAFF
>16|NA|NA|TRBV4-1|TRBJ1-6
TGCGCCAGCAGCCAAGAGAGACAGACCTATAATTCACCCCTCCACTTT
CASSQERQTYNSPLHF
>15|NA|TRBD1|TRBV9|TRBJ1-1
TGTGCCAGTACTCCCAGGGGGCTGCCGGACACTGAAGCTTTCTTT
CASTPRGLPDTEAFF
>13|NA|NA|TRBV29-1|TRBJ2-6
TGCAGCGTTTATATTCTTGGGGCCAACGTCCTGACTTTC
CSVYILGANVLTF
>16|NA|NA|TRBV5-8|TRBJ1-4
TGTGCCAGCAGCTTGGGTGGGGGCTCAACTAATGAAAAACTGTTTTTT
CASSLGGGSTNEKLFF
>16|once|TRBD1|TRBV7-2|TRBJ1-5
TGTGCCAGCAGCCCACAACTACGACAGGGGAATCAGCCCCAGCATTTT
CASSPQLRQGNQPQHF
>14|NA|NA|TRBV4-3|TRBJ1-2
TGCGCCAGCAGCCCCACCGGGCAGGGCCGCGGCTACACCTTC
CASSPTGQGRGYTF
>15|NA|NA|TRBV28|TRBJ1-5
TGTGCCAGCAGTTTAAAGACACATAGCAATCAGCCCCAGCATTTT
CASSLKTHSNQPQHF
>13|NA|TRBD1|TRBV28|TRBJ1-1
TGTGCCAGCAGGCCGGGACAGGACTTCGGTGCTTTCTTT
CASRPGQDFGAFF
>17|NA|TRBD1|TRBV15|TRBJ1-2
TGTGCCACCAGCAGAGATGGACAGGGGGCGCCGAACTATGGCTACACCTTC
CATSRDGQGAPNYGYTF
>16|NA|NA|TRBV7-8|TRBJ2-2
TGTGCCAGCAGCTTAGACGGTATTGCGAACACCGGGGAGCTGTTTTTT
CASSLDGIANTGELFF
>11|NA|TRBD1|TRBV5-1|TRBJ2-7
TGCGCCAGCGCCCGGGACAGGGAGCAGTACTTC
CASARDREQYF
>16|NA|NA|TRBV7-2|TRBJ1-2
TGTGCCAGCAGCTGGGTGGAGGGACGAAGAACCTATGGCTACACCTTC
CASSWVEGRRTYGYTF
>15|NA|TRBD2|TRBV6-5|TRBJ2-1
TGTGCCAGCAGTTACACGGCGGGGGGTGGCAATGAGCAGTTCTTC
CASSYTAGGGNEQFF
>16|NA|TRBD1|TRBV6-5|TRBJ2-2
TGTGCCAGCAGTTACCGGACAGGGGGCAGGGCCGGGGAGCTGTTTTTT
CASSYRTGGRAGELFF
>14|NA|TRBD2|TRBV9|TRBJ2-1
TGTGCCAGCAGCGTTACTAGCGGGAGTGGTGAGCAGTTCTTC
CASSVTSGSGEQFF
>15|many|TRBD2|TRBV6-5|TRBJ2-3
TGTGCCAGCAGGACACTAGCGGGAAGGGCAGATACGCAGTATTTT
CASRTLAGRADTQYF
>13|NA|NA|TRBV5-8|TRBJ1-3
TGTGCCAGCAGCTTGGGGCTTGGAAACACCATATATTTT
CASSLGLGNTIYF
>17|NA|TRBD1|TRBV4-3|TRBJ1-1
TGCGCCAGCAGCCAAGATCTGATGGGACAGTTGAACACTGAAGCTTTCTTT
CASSQDLMGQLNTEAFF
>13|NA|TRBD1|TRBV5-1|TRBJ2-7
TGCGCCAGCAGCTGGGGACAGGGGCTCGAGCAGTACTTC
CASSWGQGLEQYF
>15|NA|NA|TRBV4-1|TRBJ2-3
TGCGCCAGCAGCCAACAGCGGCGTAGCACAGATACGCAGTATTTT
CASSQQRRSTDTQYF
>12|NA|NA|TRBV6-1|TRBJ2-7
TGTGCCAGCACCACGTCTCGGGGCGAGCAGTACTTC
CASTTSRGEQYF
>15|NA|NA|TRBV7-2|TRBJ1-1
TGTGCCAGCAGCTTGGGCGGGAGTAAGAACACTGAAGCTTTCTTT
CASSLGGSKNTEAFF
>14|NA|TRBD2|TRBV10-1|TRBJ2-7
TGCGCCAGCAGTGAGCAGCGGGGGGACTACGAGCAGTACTTC
CASSEQRGDYEQYF
>14|NA|NA|TRBV5-4|TRBJ2-7
TGTGCCAGCAGCTTGGATGCAGGTACCTACGAGCAGTACTTC
CASSLDAGTYEQYF
>15|NA|NA|TRBV7-2|TRBJ2-6
TGTGCCAGCAGACCTATATATTCAGGGGCCAACGTCCTGACTTTC
CASRPIYSGANVLTF
>14|once|TRBD1|TRBV18|TRBJ1-1
TGTGCCAGCTCACCACGCGGACAGGGGAGTGAAGCTTTCTTT
CASSPRGQGSEAFF
>17|NA|NA|TRBV7-8|TRBJ2-7
TGTGCCAGCAGTAAAGGTGATAGCGGTGTTCTCCTGAACGAGCAGTACTTC
CASSKGDSGVLLNEQYF
>15|once|TRBD1|TRBV6-1|TRBJ1-2
TGTGCCAGCAGTGTTTCGACAGGGTCTAACTATGGCTACACCTTC
CASSVSTGSNYGYTF
>14|few|NA|TRBV29-1|TRBJ2-1
TGCAGCGTTGATGGTAAGAGCTCCTACAATGAGCAGTTCTTC
CSVDGKSSYNEQFF
>15|NA|TRBD1|TRBV6-1|TRBJ2-7
TGTGCCAGCAGGGGCTCCAGGACAGGTAGCTACGAGCAGTACTTC
CASRGSRTGSYEQYF
>15|NA|NA|TRBV5-1|TRBJ2-1
TGCGCCAGCAGCCTGGGCGGGTCCGACTACAATGAGCAGTTCTTC
CASSLGGSDYNEQFF
>18|once|NA|TRBV7-9|TRBJ1-2
TGTGCCAGCAGCACACGTGAGGTGGGACTGAGAGCTAACTATGGCTACACCTTC
CASSTREVGLRANYGYTF
>16|NA|TRBD2|TRBV5-1|TRBJ2-2
TGCGCCAGCAGTATCCGACTAGCGGGGAGACTGGGGGAGCTGTTTTTT
CASSIRLAGRLGELFF
>16|NA|NA|TRBV19|TRBJ1-1
TGTGCCAGTAGTATTATTCTCTCGGTAGCGAACACTGAAGCTTTCTTT
CASSIILSVANTEAFF
>15|NA|TRBD1|TRBV7-9|TRBJ1-1
TGTGCCAGCACGGCCCGAATCGACAGGGACACTGAAGCTTTCTTT
CASTARIDRDTEAFF
>15|NA|TRBD1|TRBV19|TRBJ2-7
TGTGCCAGCAGAGACCAGGGGGCGCTTCCCAACGAGCAGTACTTC
CASRDQGALPNEQYF